These T cell receptor beta chains were read from a single sample in a study of T cells in Graves' hyperthyroidism and ophthalmopathy. TCRdb re-called the multiplex PCR reads through MiXCR, storing one row per CDR3 protein. The table has around 660,000 distinct CDR3 sequences, 45% seen once; the top ten hold less than 9%. Material for sequencing was peripheral blood or thyroid tissue (not recorded which). These receptors all come from an adult man with Graves' disease, either hyperthyroidism or ophthalmopathy (not recorded which). CDR3s include the opening cysteine and the closing phenylalanine or tryptophan. D genes are given only for firm matches. A row's size may be missing; if present it is once, few, many or a size class.

CDR3 length | J gene | V gene | clone size | D gene | CDR3 protein | CDR3 DNA
13 | TRBJ1-2 | TRBV20-1 | NA | NA | CSASTSQGGGYTF | TGCAGTGCTAGTACATCCCAGGGAGGTGGCTACACCTTC
14 | TRBJ2-7 | TRBV10-2 | NA | NA | CASSGNRGSYEQYF | TGCGCCAGCAGTGGAAACCGGGGGTCCTACGAGCAGTACTTC
14 | TRBJ1-1 | TRBV5-1 | NA | NA | CASRPRAVNTEAFF | TGCGCCAGCAGGCCGAGGGCTGTGAACACTGAAGCTTTCTTT
13 | TRBJ1-6 | TRBV20-1 | few | TRBD1 | CRIRTGSNSPLHF | TGCAGAATTCGGACAGGATCAAATTCACCCCTCCACTTT
16 | TRBJ2-7 | TRBV15 | NA | NA | CATSRDRGTGANEQYF | TGTGCCACCAGCAGAGATAGAGGGACTGGGGCCAACGAGCAGTACTTC
16 | TRBJ1-6 | TRBV20-1 | NA | NA | CSARDPRDGNNSPLHF | TGCAGTGCTAGAGATCCCCGGGACGGGAATAATTCACCCCTCCACTTT
15 | TRBJ1-2 | TRBV10-3 | NA | NA | CASSEDRLRSYGYTF | TGTGCCAGCAGTGAAGACAGATTACGCTCCTATGGCTACACCTTC
11 | TRBJ2-7 | TRBV5-4 | once | NA | CASRLGFEQYF | TGTGCCAGCAGATTGGGATTCGAGCAGTACTTC
10 | TRBJ2-7 | TRBV15 | NA | NA | CATSREGQYF | TGTGCCACCAGCAGAGAGGGACAGTACTTC
14 | TRBJ2-7 | TRBV5-1 | few | TRBD2 | CASSHRTSEYEQYF | TGTGCCAGCAGCCACCGGACTAGCGAGTACGAGCAGTACTTC
16 | TRBJ1-3 | TRBV7-2 | few | TRBD1 | CASSIVRDRVGNTIYF | TGTGCCAGTAGTATCGTCCGGGACAGGGTAGGAAACACCATATATTTT
18 | TRBJ1-5 | TRBV12-3/TRBV12-4 | NA | TRBD1 | CASSTVAGQGARNQPQHF | TGTGCCAGCAGTACCGTAGCGGGACAGGGGGCGCGGAATCAGCCCCAGCATTTT
12 | TRBJ2-5 | TRBV20-1 | many | NA | CSARVPEETQYF | TGCAGTGCTAGAGTTCCCGAAGAGACCCAGTACTTC
11 | TRBJ1-2 | TRBV29-1 | medium-sized | TRBD1 | CSAGQGDGYTF | TGCAGCGCAGGACAGGGCGATGGCTACACCTTC
11 | TRBJ1-2 | TRBV6-5 | many | NA | CASSYSTGYTF | TGTGCCAGCAGTTACTCAACGGGCTACACCTTC
13 | TRBJ1-4 | TRBV30 | NA | TRBD1 | CAWRTGQGTKLFF | TGTGCCTGGAGAACCGGACAGGGGACGAAACTGTTTTTT
16 | TRBJ1-1 | TRBV12-3/TRBV12-4 | NA | NA | CASSLRPAVEDAEAFF | TGTGCCAGCAGTTTACGCCCGGCAGTGGAGGATGCTGAAGCTTTCTTT
15 | TRBJ2-7 | TRBV25-1 | NA | TRBD1 | CASSRAGTGSREQYF | TGTGCCAGCAGCCGCGCCGGGACAGGGAGCCGCGAGCAGTACTTC
14 | TRBJ2-7 | TRBV10-3 | NA | TRBD1 | CAIGGDREIHEQYF | TGTGCCATCGGGGGGGACAGGGAAATCCACGAGCAGTACTTC
15 | TRBJ1-4 | TRBV2 | once | NA | CASADSLATSEKLFF | TGTGCCAGTGCGGACAGCCTTGCAACTAGTGAAAAACTGTTTTTT
14 | TRBJ1-5 | TRBV7-7 | NA | TRBD1 | CASSLGTAHQPQHF | TGTGCTAGCAGCTTAGGGACAGCTCATCAGCCCCAGCATTTT
15 | TRBJ1-3 | TRBV15 | many | NA | CATSRGRNSGNTIYF | TGTGCCACCAGCAGGGGACGGAACTCTGGAAACACCATATATTTT
15 | TRBJ1-4 | TRBV5-5 | NA | NA | CASSPRGTAPEKLFF | TGTGCCAGCAGCCCTCGGGGGACGGCGCCTGAAAAACTGTTTTTT
16 | TRBJ1-6 | TRBV10-3 | NA | TRBD1 | CAISVGQTNYNSPLHF | TGTGCCATCAGTGTGGGACAGACCAACTATAATTCACCCCTCCACTTT
18 | TRBJ2-5 | TRBV15 | NA | TRBD1 | CATRRDRGVTGSGETQYF | TGTGCCACCCGACGGGACAGGGGGGTTACAGGGTCCGGGGAGACCCAGTACTTC
16 | TRBJ1-1 | TRBV5-5 | NA | NA | CASSSLGQVGDTEAFF | TGTGCCAGCAGCTCCTTAGGACAAGTCGGGGACACTGAAGCTTTCTTT
15 | TRBJ1-5 | TRBV20-1 | NA | NA | CSARLPAGNNQPQHF | TGCAGTGCTAGACTTCCCGCGGGTAACAATCAGCCCCAGCATTTT
14 | TRBJ2-7 | TRBV10-3 | many | TRBD1 | CAISGGQEGAEQYF | TGTGCCATCAGTGGGGGACAGGAGGGTGCCGAGCAGTACTTC
12 | TRBJ1-4 | TRBV25-1 | NA | TRBD1 | CAKTGGDEKLFF | TGTGCTAAGACAGGGGGCGACGAAAAACTGTTTTTT
14 | TRBJ1-2 | TRBV2 | NA | TRBD1 | CASLTSGGNYGYTF | TGTGCCAGCTTGACGTCAGGGGGCAACTATGGCTACACCTTC
13 | TRBJ2-2 | TRBV10-2 | NA | NA | CASSDQNTGELFF | TGCGCCAGCAGTGACCAGAACACCGGGGAGCTGTTTTTT
15 | TRBJ2-7 | TRBV10-3 | NA | NA | CASSYSESYSYEQYF | TGTGCCAGCAGTTATAGCGAGAGCTACTCCTACGAGCAGTACTTC
15 | TRBJ1-2 | TRBV24-1 | NA | TRBD1 | CATSDGTGGLSGYTF | TGTGCCACCAGTGATGGGACAGGGGGGCTTAGTGGCTACACCTTC
14 | TRBJ1-5 | TRBV2 | few | NA | CASSGLGGNQPQHF | TGTGCCAGCAGCGGGCTAGGGGGCAATCAGCCCCAGCATTTT
14 | TRBJ2-7 | TRBV2 | NA | NA | CASSEIQGAYEQYF | TGTGCCAGCAGTGAAATACAGGGAGCTTACGAGCAGTACTTC
16 | TRBJ1-2 | TRBV6-5 | NA | NA | CASSPGPDRANYGYTF | TGTGCCAGCAGTCCCGGACCCGATAGAGCTAACTATGGCTACACCTTC
14 | TRBJ1-1 | TRBV5-1 | many | NA | CASSRTVMNTEAFF | TGCGCCAGCAGCCGGACAGTTATGAACACTGAAGCTTTCTTT
18 | TRBJ1-4 | TRBV6-5 | few | TRBD1 | CASSGGGQGPATNEKLFF | TGTGCCAGCAGTGGGGGTGGACAGGGGCCAGCAACTAATGAAAAACTGTTTTTT
15 | TRBJ2-2 | TRBV19 | few | TRBD2 | CASSRPAGVSGELFF | TGTGCCAGTAGTCGACCAGCGGGAGTGTCCGGGGAGCTGTTTTTT
15 | TRBJ2-6 | TRBV7-2 | many | NA | CASSRLSRGANVLTF | TGCGCCAGCAGCCGACTCAGCCGGGGGGCCAACGTCCTGACTTTC
13 | TRBJ1-2 | TRBV7-9 | NA | NA | CASSLGEGGGYTF | TGTGCCAGCAGCTTAGGAGAGGGCGGTGGCTACACCTTC
12 | TRBJ1-4 | TRBV24-1 | many | NA | CATRDSDEKLFF | TGTGCCACCAGGGACTCTGATGAAAAACTGTTTTTT
17 | TRBJ1-2 | TRBV9 | NA | TRBD1 | CASSVQAGTATRYGYTF | TGTGCCAGCAGCGTGCAAGCCGGGACAGCAACCCGTTATGGCTACACCTTC
13 | TRBJ1-1 | TRBV19 | NA | NA | CASDGYQNTEAFF | TGTGCTAGTGATGGATACCAGAACACTGAAGCTTTCTTT
14 | TRBJ1-6 | TRBV2 | once | NA | CASSGGGTRAPLHF | TGTGCCAGCAGTGGAGGGGGAACGAGAGCACCCCTCCACTTT
16 | TRBJ2-5 | TRBV10-2 | many | TRBD2 | CASNEVGLADQETQYF | TGCGCCAGCAATGAGGTGGGCCTAGCGGACCAAGAGACCCAGTACTTC
16 | TRBJ1-3 | TRBV10-3 | few | NA | CASSPTSRGAGNTIYF | TGTGCCAGCAGCCCTACTTCCAGGGGTGCTGGAAACACCATATATTTT
15 | TRBJ2-7 | TRBV7-9 | NA | TRBD1 | CASSLEGQGNYEQYF | TGTGCCAGCAGCTTAGAGGGACAGGGGAATTACGAGCAGTACTTC
14 | TRBJ1-1 | TRBV2 | NA | NA | CASSEISGGTEAFF | TGTGCCAGCAGTGAAATCTCGGGGGGCACTGAAGCTTTCTTT
14 | TRBJ1-5 | TRBV15 | many | NA | CATSRGTVDQPQHF | TGTGCCACCAGCAGAGGGACAGTCGACCAGCCCCAGCATTTT
13 | TRBJ1-2 | TRBV7-9 | many | NA | CASSLSGGYGYTF | TGTGCCAGCAGCTTAAGCGGGGGCTATGGCTACACCTTC